These 31 T cell receptor beta chains were sequenced from one sample in a study of response to subunit inactivated influenza vaccine (dated by TCRdb to the late 2010s). Library generation was performed with RT-PCR. Sequenced on an Illumina HiSeq 2500. Clones were called with MiXCR by TCRdb after fastp trimmed the public reads at Q25, and only in-frame beta chains were retained. Identical CDR3 protein sequences are pooled into one entry, listed with their most common genes and DNA. The sample yields approximately 520,000 distinct CDR3 sequences; 25% were counted once. The ten largest clones capture about 1.9% of the sample. The material sequenced was CD4+ T cells sorted from PBMCs, taken about 5 days after vaccination. These receptors originate from a man aged 45-65 years who received an inactivated influenza vaccine. Donor details come from another sample of the same person, matched by shared clones.

At least ten counts were recorded for this clonotype. The chain carries TRBV5-1 and TRBJ1-5; 7 positions match TRBD1. The CDR3 runs 14 residues. Germline V gene sequence: CDR1 SGHRS, CDR2 YFSETQ. Trimming removed 3 bases from V and 3 bases from J; junction bases left unmatched: 3. CDR3 in DNA: TGCGCCAGCAGCTCGGGACAGTTCAATCAGCCCCAGCATTTT. Its protein is CASSSGQFNQPQHF.

This clonotype was seen more than once but under ten times. The chain combines TRBV20-1 with TRBJ2-3; 8 nucleotides agree with TRBD2. The CDR3 length is 16 residues. Germline CDR1 and CDR2: DFQATT and SNEGSKA (reference sequence). Trimming at V came to 0 bases and at J to 5 bases, leaving 10 bases not matched to a gene. In DNA form, the CDR3 reads TGCAGTGCTAGAGAGGTTGTGCTAGCGGGCAAAGATACGCAGTATTTT. It is translated as CSAREVVLAGKDTQYF.

This clonotype was seen ten or more times. The rearrangement links TRBV20-1 to TRBJ2-7; TRBD1 might be the D (5 bases). Germline CDR1 DFQATT, CDR2 SNEGSKA (reference sequence). Trimming pared 6 bases from V and 1 base from J, leaving 19 bases between. The CDR3 is 15 residues long. The CDR3 nucleotides are TGCAGTGCGTTGCCTAGGGGCCCACTTTCCTACGAGCAGTACTTC. It translates to CSALPRGPLSYEQYF.

V is TRBV7-2 and J is TRBJ2-3; 8 nucleotides match TRBD2. In germline, CDR1 is SGHTA, CDR2 FQGNSA. V dropped 5 bases and J dropped 4; count of bases not matched to a gene: 8. The CDR3 runs 15 residues. CDR3 DNA sequence: TGTGCCAGCAGCCCCAGCGGGAGTATAGCAGATACGCAGTATTTT. Residues: CASSPSGSIADTQYF.

This sequence joins TRBV20-1 and TRBJ1-1; possibly TRBD1 for D (6 bases). V gave up 2 bases and J gave up 1 base, with 11 bases separating them. In germline, CDR1 is DFQATT, CDR2 SNEGSKA (reference sequence). This CDR3 comprises 14 residues. This CDR3 reads CSARQGSENTEAFF. CDR3 sequence (DNA): TGCAGTGCTAGACAGGGGTCTGAGAACACTGAAGCTTTCTTT.

The V call is TRBV25-1, the J call TRBJ1-3, with D perhaps matching TRBD1 (6 bases). The V end was cut by 4 bases, the J end by 5 bases, with 15 bases between. CDR1 is MGHDK, CDR2 SYGVNS, per germline. The CDR3 contains 15 residues. CDR3 in amino acids: CASSVRRGRRNTIYF. In DNA, the CDR3 is TGTGCCAGCAGTGTCAGACGGGGGCGAAGAAACACCATATATTTT.

This clonotype was counted a few times. The chain combines TRBV5-1 with TRBJ1-6, with D maybe TRBD1 (5 bases). Germline CDR1 is SGHRS and CDR2 is YFSETQ. The CDR3 is made up of 16 amino acids. Deletions cut 4 bases from V and 7 bases from J, with 18 bases between. CDR3 sequence: CASSGPRGSGNSPLHF. The CDR3 nucleotides are TGCGCCAGCAGCGGCCCAAGGGGTTCGGGGAATTCACCCCTCCACTTT.

This chain connects TRBV27 to TRBJ2-5, with 7 bases aligning to TRBD1. Germline values: CDR1 MNHEY, CDR2 SMNVEV (reference sequence). This CDR3 spans 17 amino acids. The junction had 17 bases not matched to a gene; V was cut back by 5 bases and J by 5 bases. Here the CDR3 reads CASSPTRGDSWLETQYF. CDR3 coding DNA: TGTGCCAGCAGTCCCACGAGAGGGGACAGCTGGCTTGAGACCCAGTACTTC.

The chain links TRBV20-1 to TRBJ2-3; 7 positions match TRBD2. Germline V gene data show CDR1 as DFQATT and CDR2 as SNEGSKA (reference sequence). J was trimmed by 0 bases and V by 5 bases; bases with no gene match: 14. This CDR3 spans 17 amino acids. The CDR3: CSARGTTKWLSTDTQYF. The CDR3 DNA sequence: TGCAGTGCTCGGGGGACTACCAAGTGGTTAAGCACAGATACGCAGTATTTT.

The chain uses TRBV7-2 and TRBJ2-5; 7 bases are shared with TRBD1. The CDR3 totals 17 residues. Germline V gives CDR1 SGHTA, CDR2 FQGNSA. Unmatched junction bases numbered 14, after V lost 2 bases and J lost 5 bases. CDR3 residues: CASSLSRQGDFLETQYF. The DNA for the CDR3 is TGTGCCAGCAGCTTAAGTCGGCAGGGGGATTTTTTGGAGACCCAGTACTTC.

This rearrangement joins TRBV6-1 to TRBJ2-5, with 9 nucleotides matching TRBD1. Trimming removed 4 bases from V and 5 bases from J; junction bases left unmatched: 5. Germline V gene lookup returns CDR1 MNHNS and CDR2 SASEGT. The CDR3 is 14 residues long. The CDR3 here is CASSGGTGRETQYF. The DNA for the CDR3 is TGTGCCAGCAGTGGTGGGACAGGGAGGGAGACCCAGTACTTC.

At least ten counts were recorded for this clonotype. Relative to the germline gene, one junction end is altered; a read error may explain this. The chain couples TRBV9 to TRBJ2-3; 7 positions match TRBD2. Germline assignment: CDR1 SGDLS and CDR2 YYNGEE. This CDR3 region has 13 residues. DNA of the CDR3: TGCGCCAGCAGTGTGGCGGGGGCAGATACGCAGTATTTT. This gives the protein CASSVAGADTQYF.

This clonotype was seen only a few times. V gene TRBV20-1 combines with J gene TRBJ2-5, with D hard to call. Germline CDR1 and CDR2: DFQATT and SNEGSKA (reference sequence). This CDR3 region has 12 residues. V lost 0 bases to trimming and J lost 7 bases, with 9 bases between them. CDR3 in DNA: TGCAGTGCTAGAGATTTTTCCTGGACCCAGTACTTC. It translates to CSARDFSWTQYF.

This sequence joins TRBV4-2 and TRBJ2-6; no clear D gene. CDR3 length: 18 amino acids. V was pared by 0 bases and J by 0 bases, with 12 bases between. Germline V gives CDR1 LGHNA, CDR2 YNFKEQ. Written as DNA, the CDR3 is TGTGCCAGCAGCCAAGAGGTAATGGGTTACTCTGGGGCCAACGTCCTGACTTTC. It encodes CASSQEVMGYSGANVLTF.

The chain carries TRBV7-9 and TRBJ2-7; 11 bases are a match to TRBD2. CDR1 SEHNR and CDR2 FQNEAQ come from the germline V gene (reference sequence). The CDR3 covers 15 residues. V lost 3 bases, J lost 0 bases, and 1 base stayed unmatched. CDR3 amino acids: CASSFTSGSSYEQYF. As DNA, the CDR3 is TGTGCCAGCAGCTTCACTAGCGGGAGCTCCTACGAGCAGTACTTC. The whole variable domain, remainder taken from reference TRBV7-9 and TRBJ2-7, is DTGVSQNPRHKITKRGQNVTFRCDPISEHNRLYWYRQTLGQGPEFLTYFQNEAQLEKSRLLSDRFSAERPKGSFSTLEIQRTEQGDSAMYLCASSFTSGSSYEQYFGPGTRLTVT.

This clonotype was recorded at least ten times. The chain has TRBV10-3 and TRBJ2-1; the match to TRBD2 covers 10 bases. J was trimmed by 8 bases and V by 5 bases; bases with no gene match: 3. The germline V gene encodes CDR1 ENHRY and CDR2 SYGVKD. This CDR3 region has 13 residues. The chain's CDR3 is CAISSGGAYEQFF. Here the CDR3 DNA reads TGTGCCATCAGTAGCGGGGGGGCTTATGAGCAGTTCTTC.

At least ten counts were recorded for this clonotype. The rearrangement uses TRBV6-2 or TRBV6-3 and TRBJ1-1, with D perhaps matching TRBD1 (5 bases). Trimming took off 3 bases at V and 4 bases at J, with 30 bases between the two ends. The CDR3 runs 20 residues. CDR1 is MNHEY, CDR2 SVGEGT, per germline. DNA of the CDR3: TGTGCCAGCAGTTATAATCGCCGGCAGGGTTGGTCGGACGTCGGCACTGAAGCTTTCTTT. Translated, it gives CASSYNRRQGWSDVGTEAFF.

The rearrangement uses TRBV5-1 and TRBJ2-3, with 7 bases identical to TRBD1. V shed 0 bases and J 0 bases; nucleotides not matched to a gene: 4. Germline CDR1 reads SGHRS; CDR2 reads YFSETQ. The CDR3 extends over 16 amino acids. The CDR3 here is CASSLGQGSSTDTQYF. The CDR3 coding sequence is TGCGCCAGCAGCTTGGGACAGGGCTCTAGCACAGATACGCAGTATTTT.

The genes are TRBV20-1 and TRBJ1-5, with a possible D match to TRBD1 (5 bases). CDR3 length: 14 residues. Germline V CDR1 and CDR2: DFQATT, SNEGSKA (reference sequence). The V end lost 1 base, the J end lost 3 bases, and 10 bases lay between the germline ends. The CDR3 region has the DNA TGCAGTGCTAGAGCGGGGGGGAACAATCAGCCCCAGCATTTT. Amino acid sequence: CSARAGGNNQPQHF.

The chain is built from TRBV20-1 and TRBJ2-1; 9 nucleotides align to TRBD2. With 4 bases clipped from V and 8 bases from J, the junction kept 12 bases outside the gene matches. The CDR3 has 15 amino acids. Germline-derived CDR1 and CDR2 are DFQATT and SNEGSKA (reference sequence). CDR3 sequence: CSAMVRGRAVDEQFF. CDR3 DNA sequence: TGCAGTGCTATGGTTCGCGGGAGGGCCGTAGATGAGCAGTTCTTC.

V is TRBV12-3 or TRBV12-4 and J is TRBJ1-1, with D hard to call. Trimming took off 7 bases at V and 3 bases at J, with 6 bases between the two ends. This CDR3 spans 11 amino acids. Here the CDR3 DNA reads TGTGCCAGCACCCTGGACACTGAAGCTTTCTTT. This sequence encodes CASTLDTEAFF.

This clonotype appeared once. V gene TRBV28 combines with J gene TRBJ2-5; possible D gene TRBD2, 6 bases. The CDR3 has 14 residues. CDR1 and CDR2 (germline): MDHEN, SYDVKM. V lost 6 bases, J lost 4 bases, and 15 bases lay in between. The CDR3 DNA sequence: TGTGCCAGCAGGTTACAGCGGGTTCCAGAGACCCAGTACTTC. It is translated as CASRLQRVPETQYF. The whole variable domain, remainder taken from reference TRBV28 and TRBJ2-5, is DVKVTQSSRYLVKRTGEKVFLECVQDMDHENMFWYRQDPGLGLRLIYFSYDVKMKEKGDIPEGYSVSREKKERFSLILESASTNQTSMYLCASRLQRVPETQYFGPGTRLLVL.

This clonotype was seen many times. J is TRBJ1-5 and V is TRBV10-3, with 12 bases matching TRBD1. J was trimmed by 4 bases and V by 5 bases; bases with no gene match: 9. The CDR3 consists of 17 residues. The germline gives CDR1 ENHRY, CDR2 SYGVKD. As DNA, the CDR3 is TGTGCCATCAGTCTGGGGACAGGGGGCGAGGGAAATCAGCCCCAGCATTTT. Residues: CAISLGTGGEGNQPQHF.

The chain carries TRBV30 and TRBJ1-2; D is perhaps TRBD1 (5 bases). This CDR3 contains 15 residues. Trimming took off 1 base at V and 4 bases at J, with 16 bases between the two ends. Germline values: CDR1 GTSNPN, CDR2 SVGIG (reference sequence). CDR3 sequence: CAWSDWHSGGYGYTF. The CDR3 DNA is TGTGCCTGGAGTGACTGGCACTCCGGGGGCTATGGCTACACCTTC.

The chain combines TRBV12-3 or TRBV12-4 with TRBJ2-2; 8 positions agree with TRBD1. CDR3 length: 15 amino acids. Trimming at V came to 5 bases and at J to 1 base, leaving 3 bases not matched to a gene. The CDR3 DNA is TGTGCCAGCAGTGACGGACAGGGGAACACCGGGGAGCTGTTTTTT. It yields the protein CASSDGQGNTGELFF.

This chain connects TRBV15 to TRBJ2-7; 9 nucleotides agree with TRBD1. With 1 base clipped from V and 6 bases from J, the junction kept 4 bases outside the gene matches. CDR1 LNHNV and CDR2 YYDKDF come from the germline V gene (reference sequence). This CDR3 has 14 residues. The DNA for the CDR3 is TGTGCCACCAGCAGAGGACAGGGGGTGGGCGAGCAGTACTTC. It yields the protein CATSRGQGVGEQYF.

The CDR3 is CNSGTGLIGYTF. In nucleotides, the CDR3 is TGCAACTCCGGGACAGGGTTAATCGGCTACACCTTC. The chain combines TRBV20-1 with TRBJ1-2, with 9 nucleotides matching TRBD1. The CDR3 runs 12 residues. In germline, CDR1 is DFQATT, CDR2 SNEGSKA (reference sequence).

The chain has TRBV3-1 and TRBJ1-2; D call uncertain. Germline values: CDR1 LGHDT, CDR2 YNNKEL (reference sequence). This CDR3 comprises 14 residues. Trimming removed 4 bases at V and 5 bases at J, with 14 bases between. CDR3 amino acids: CASSPVGQQYGYTF. The CDR3 DNA follows: TGTGCCAGCAGCCCCGTAGGGCAGCAATATGGCTACACCTTC.

This clonotype was counted only a few times. The chain recombines TRBV20-1 with TRBJ2-1; D unclear. V was shortened by 6 bases and J by 10 bases, with 10 bases between the two germline ends. Germline V lookup: CDR1 DFQATT, CDR2 SNEGSKA (reference sequence). The CDR3 extends over 10 amino acids. The DNA of the CDR3 is TGCAGTGCCGGTATGGAGGAGCAGTTCTTC. It is translated as CSAGMEEQFF.

This chain uses TRBV7-2 with TRBJ1-1; no firm D call. V gave up 5 bases and J gave up 2 bases, with 15 bases separating them. The CDR3 has 15 residues. CDR1 is SGHTA and CDR2 is FQGNSA in the germline V gene. For the CDR3, the DNA is TGTGCCAGCAGCCGAAGTATACGGACCAACACTGAAGCTTTCTTT. Protein sequence: CASSRSIRTNTEAFF.

The V and J genes are TRBV9 and TRBJ2-7; D gene uncertain. Germline loops: CDR1 SGDLS, CDR2 YYNGEE. The CDR3 totals 14 residues. V was cut by 0 bases and J by 2 bases, with 9 bases left in between. CDR3 nucleotide sequence: TGTGCCAGCAGCGTAGATCCGGGTGCCTACGAGCAGTACTTC. This codes for CASSVDPGAYEQYF.